Below, 7 T cell receptor beta chains from the same sample are listed, as sequenced in a study of CD8+CD57+ T cells in acquired aplastic anemia. Sequencing involved patients with CD8+CD57+ cell expansion previously shown by flow cytometry. The use of genomic DNA as template underpinned the TCR beta VDJ and CDR3 profiling. TCRdb processed the reads anew with MiXCR; each CDR3 protein has one entry. The repertoire includes some 200,000 distinct CDR3 sequences, around half of them detected once, and about 9.7% sits in the top ten. The sequenced sample was sorted CD4+, CD8+, or CD8+CD57+ T cells (not recorded which) from PBMCs. The receptors come from a human donor with aplastic anemia.

This clonotype was observed many times. This chain uses TRBV7-3 with TRBJ2-2, with D uncertain. Germline V gene data show CDR1 as SGHTA and CDR2 as FQGTGA. The length of the CDR3 is 13 residues. V was clipped by 3 bases and J by 6 bases, with 8 bases between them. CDR3: CASSFIASGELFF. The CDR3 nucleotides read TGTGCCAGCAGCTTTATTGCGTCCGGGGAGCTGTTTTTT.

This chain uses TRBV20-1 with TRBJ2-1; TRBD2 aligns across 11 bases. Per the germline V gene, CDR1 is DFQATT and CDR2 is SNEGSKA (reference sequence). CDR3 length: 18 residues. The V segment lost 0 bases and the J segment 0 bases; nucleotides outside the gene matches: 7. CDR3 DNA: TGCAGTGCTAGAGATCGGCTAGCGGGAGGTTCCTCCTACAATGAGCAGTTCTTC. Protein sequence: CSARDRLAGGSSYNEQFF.

V is TRBV2 and J is TRBJ2-7; D is possibly TRBD1 (6 bases). CDR3 length equals 12 residues. CDR1 is SNHLY and CDR2 is FYNNEI in the germline V gene. Trimming cost V 7 bases and J 5 bases, with 12 bases left between them. The CDR3 bases are TGTGCCAGCAAAGGGACAACCCACGAGCAGTACTTC. Amino acids: CASKGTTHEQYF.

This clonotype was detected many times. The J gene is TRBJ2-5, the V gene TRBV6-2 or TRBV6-3, with D tentatively TRBD1 or TRBD2 (6 bases each). The CDR3 spans 13 residues. The V gene's germline CDR1 is MNHEY and CDR2 SVGEGT. The V gene lost 6 bases and the J gene lost 5 bases, with 13 bases spanning the gap. Here the CDR3 reads CASSRGTTETQYF. The CDR3 DNA is TGTGCCAGCAGCCGCGGGACAACGGAGACCCAGTACTTC.

This chain uses TRBV10-3 with TRBJ2-2, with 8 nucleotides matching TRBD1. The CDR3 is 16 residues long. Losses at the gene ends were 3 bases for V and 3 bases for J; bases not matched to a gene: 6. Germline CDR1 ENHRY, CDR2 SYGVKD. The CDR3 DNA is TGTGCCATCAGTGAACTTCCGGGACAGGACACCGGGGAGCTGTTTTTT. It specifies CAISELPGQDTGELFF.

The chain carries TRBV29-1 and TRBJ1-1; TRBD1 is a possible D gene (5 bases). V lost 7 bases and J lost 0, with 9 bases in between. Looked up from germline, CDR1 is SQVTM and CDR2 is ANQGSEA. The CDR3 covers 12 residues. The CDR3: CSAGGMNTEAFF. The CDR3 DNA reads TGCAGCGCGGGGGGGATGAACACTGAAGCTTTCTTT. The full variable domain, in which reference TRBV29-1 and TRBJ1-1 provide the parts outside the CDR3, is SAVISQKPSRDICQRGTSLTIQCQVDSQVTMMFWYRQQPGQSLTLIATANQGSEATYESGFVIDKFPISRPNLTFSTLTVSNMSPEDSSIYLCSAGGMNTEAFFGQGTRLTVV.

This clonotype was seen a handful of times. The V call is TRBV29-1, the J call TRBJ1-2; D gene ambiguous. The CDR3 is 11 amino acids. Germline-derived CDR1 and CDR2 are SQVTM and ANQGSEA. Trimming stripped 4 bases from V and 4 bases from J, with 7 bases between. CDR3 coding DNA: TGCAGCGTTGCCGGGCTCTATGGCTACACCTTC. Protein: CSVAGLYGYTF.